What follows are 20 T cell receptor beta chains derived from one specimen sequenced in a study of blood T cell repertoires in COVID-19. This table comes from immunoSEQ multiplex PCR, and its TCRdb copy is limited to in-frame clones, with some not included. The sample includes 200,000 to 250,000 clones, 86% of them seen just once. Sequenced material: peripheral blood. These receptor sequences come from a man aged 60 to 69 with acute or convalescent COVID-19.

The V and J genes are TRBV9 and TRBJ1-1; 9 bases line up with TRBD1. Trimming at V came to 4 bases and at J to 6 bases, leaving 13 bases not matched to a gene. CDR1 SGDLS and CDR2 YYNGEE come from the germline V gene. The CDR3 consists of 16 residues. CDR3 in amino acids: CASSPRTGEGSSEAFF. DNA for the CDR3: TGTGCCAGCAGCCCAAGGACAGGGGAAGGAAGTTCTGAAGCTTTCTTT.

J is TRBJ1-5 and V is TRBV19, with a possible D match to TRBD1 (6 bases). V lost 3 bases and J 4 bases, leaving 13 bases between the germline ends. Germline CDR1 reads LNHDA; CDR2 reads SQIVND (reference sequence). The CDR3 totals 15 residues. DNA of the CDR3: TGTGCCAGTAGTATCTCTGACAGGCGGAATCAGCCCCAGCATTTT. Its translation: CASSISDRRNQPQHF. Looking up the rest from reference TRBV19 and TRBJ1-5 gives the full variable domain: DGGITQSPKYLFRKEGQNVTLSCEQNLNHDAMYWYRQDPGQGLRLIYYSQIVNDFQKGDIAEGYSVSREKKESFPLTVTSAQKNPTAFYLCASSISDRRNQPQHFGDGTRLSIL.

The table lists this clone with a count of one. The CDR3 loop is CASSLVGLVRNEQFF. DNA for the CDR3: TGTGCCAGCAGCTTGGTGGGACTAGTTAGGAATGAGCAGTTCTTC. The genes are TRBV5-6 and TRBJ2-1, with 8 nucleotides matching TRBD2. With 0 bases clipped from V and 7 bases from J, the junction kept 6 bases outside the gene matches. The CDR3 spans 15 residues. Looked up from germline, CDR1 is SGHDT and CDR2 is YYEEEE. The full variable domain, in which reference TRBV5-6 and TRBJ2-1 provide the parts outside the CDR3, is DAGVTQSPTHLIKTRGQQVTLRCSPKSGHDTVSWYQQALGQGPQFIFQYYEEEERQRGNFPDRFSGHQFPNYSSELNVNALLLGDSALYLCASSLVGLVRNEQFFGPGTRLTVL.

This CDR3 reads CASSPKGGGSGVEYTDTQYF. The DNA for the CDR3 is TGTGCCAGCAGCCCCAAGGGGGGAGGGAGTGGAGTGGAGTACACAGATACGCAGTATTTT. This rearrangement joins TRBV3-1 (or the pseudogene TRBV3-2) to TRBJ2-3; the D gene is possibly TRBD2 (7 bases). The CDR3 runs to 20 residues. Trimming removed 4 bases from V and 2 bases from J, with 28 bases in between. The germline CDR1 and CDR2 sequences are LGHDT and YNNKEL (reference sequence).

The chain uses TRBV3-1 (or the pseudogene TRBV3-2) and TRBJ2-2; 9 nucleotides agree with TRBD1. The junction had 5 bases not matched to a gene; V was cut back by 4 bases and J by 5 bases. Germline V gene data show CDR1 as LGHDT and CDR2 as YNNKEL (reference sequence). The CDR3 runs 15 residues. CDR3 sequence reads: CASSRRTGVTGELFF. DNA of the CDR3: TGTGCCAGCAGCCGTCGGACAGGGGTTACCGGGGAGCTGTTTTTT.

This chain links TRBV5-1 with TRBJ2-7; 10 nucleotides agree with TRBD1. Germline CDR1 SGHRS, CDR2 YFSETQ. The CDR3 length is 14 residues. With V trimmed by 4 bases and J by 3 bases, 4 bases remained unmatched. DNA for the CDR3: TGCGCCAGCAGCCCGGGACAGGGGAACTACGAGCAGTACTTC. Translated: CASSPGQGNYEQYF.

This clone is a singleton in its sample. The V and J genes are TRBV7-2 and TRBJ1-2; D call uncertain. The germline CDR1 and CDR2 sequences are SGHTA and FQGNSA. With 4 bases removed from V and 0 bases from J, the gap between germline ends came to 9 bases. The CDR3 contains 14 residues. The DNA of the CDR3 is TGTGCCAGCAGCTCCCAAGGAGCTAACTATGGCTACACCTTC. Translated: CASSSQGANYGYTF.

CDR3 in DNA: TGTGCCAGCAGTCATCCGGGGAACATTCAGTACTTC. This encodes CASSHPGNIQYF. The rearrangement joins TRBV28 to TRBJ2-4, with a possible D match to TRBD2 (5 bases). Trimming left V 5 bases short and J 7 bases short, with 9 bases between. Germline-derived CDR1 and CDR2 are MDHEN and SYDVKM. The length of the CDR3 is 12 residues.

The chain has TRBV2 and TRBJ2-5, with a tentative D call TRBD1 (6 bases). This CDR3 spans 14 amino acids. V was trimmed by 4 bases and J by 1 base, leaving 10 bases between them. The germline CDR1 and CDR2 sequences are SNHLY and FYNNEI. In DNA, the CDR3 is TGTGCCAGCAGTGGGAACAGGGCCCAAGAGACCCAGTACTTC. Encoded protein: CASSGNRAQETQYF. The full variable domain, rest sourced from reference TRBV2 and TRBJ2-5, is EPEVTQTPSHQVTQMGQEVILRCVPISNHLYFYWYRQILGQKVEFLVSFYNNEISEKSEIFDDQFSVERPDGSNFTLKIRSTKLEDSAMYFCASSGNRAQETQYFGPGTRLLVL.

This chain connects TRBV30 to TRBJ1-1; maybe TRBD1 (6 bases). Germline assignment: CDR1 GTSNPN and CDR2 SVGIG (reference sequence). The CDR3 has 15 amino acids. Between the trimmed V and J ends, which lost 1 base and 6 bases, there was a span of 18 bases. The DNA for the CDR3 is TGTGCCTGGAGTGCCCCCAACAGGGACCGCCCTGAAGCTTTCTTT. Protein product: CAWSAPNRDRPEAFF.

The V and J genes are TRBV19 and TRBJ1-2; 10 bases agree with TRBD1. This CDR3 comprises 14 residues. Germline loops: CDR1 LNHDA, CDR2 SQIVND (reference sequence). V lost 5 bases, J lost 5 bases, and 5 bases stayed unmatched. CDR3 amino acids: CASSPLGQGYGYTF. CDR3 coding DNA: TGTGCCAGTAGTCCCTTGGGACAGGGGTATGGCTACACCTTC. The whole variable domain, remainder taken from reference TRBV19 and TRBJ1-2, is DGGITQSPKYLFRKEGQNVTLSCEQNLNHDAMYWYRQDPGQGLRLIYYSQIVNDFQKGDIAEGYSVSREKKESFPLTVTSAQKNPTAFYLCASSPLGQGYGYTFGSGTRLTVV.

The chain combines TRBV28 with TRBJ1-6; D gene uncertain. The CDR3 covers 13 residues. CDR1 is MDHEN, CDR2 SYDVKM, per germline. V was trimmed by 3 bases and J by 8 bases, leaving 8 bases between them. This CDR3 reads CASSFFSDSPLHF. For the CDR3, the DNA is TGTGCCAGCAGTTTCTTTTCGGATTCACCCCTCCACTTT.

The rearrangement links TRBV10-3 to TRBJ1-1, with D hard to call. This CDR3 has 15 residues. Looked up from germline, CDR1 is ENHRY and CDR2 is SYGVKD. The V and J ends lost 3 bases and 10 bases respectively, with 21 bases between them. As DNA, the CDR3 is TGTGCCATCAGTGAAGCCCAGTTGGGTTTCGGAGGAGCTTTCTTT. Its protein is CAISEAQLGFGGAFF.

This sequence joins TRBV28 and TRBJ2-3, with D tentatively TRBD2 (5 bases). From germline, CDR1 is MDHEN and CDR2 SYDVKM. Trimming shortened V by 6 bases and J by 0 bases, and 13 bases separated the two germline ends. The CDR3 totals 15 residues. The CDR3 reads CASSPSGGSTDTQYF. The CDR3 region has the DNA TGTGCCAGCAGCCCCTCCGGCGGGAGCACAGATACGCAGTATTTT.

The chain combines TRBV7-9 with TRBJ1-4; no clear D. Trimming cost V 3 bases and J 7 bases, with 12 bases left between them. CDR3 length equals 14 residues. Germline CDR1 and CDR2: SEHNR and FQNEAQ (reference sequence). The CDR3 nucleotides are TGTGCCAGCAGCTTGTCCAGAAGGAGTGAAAAACTGTTTTTT. Amino acid sequence: CASSLSRRSEKLFF.

This clone is a singleton in its sample. The chain combines TRBV5-1 with TRBJ2-5; 9 nucleotides match TRBD1. V lost 3 bases to trimming and J lost 3 bases; unmatched junction nucleotides: 0. The CDR3 covers 13 residues. Germline lookup yields CDR1 SGHRS and CDR2 YFSETQ. The CDR3: CASSWTGEETQYF. The CDR3 DNA reads as TGCGCCAGCAGCTGGACAGGGGAAGAGACCCAGTACTTC. Drawing the rest from reference TRBV5-1 and TRBJ2-5, the complete variable domain is KAGVTQTPRYLIKTRGQQVTLSCSPISGHRSVSWYQQTPGQGLQFLFEYFSETQRNKGNFPGRFSGRQFSNSRSEMNVSTLELGDSALYLCASSWTGEETQYFGPGTRLLVL.

The rearrangement uses TRBV3-1 (or the pseudogene TRBV3-2) and TRBJ2-7; perhaps TRBD1 as D (5 bases). V dropped 4 bases and J dropped 3 bases, with 16 bases sitting between them. CDR1 is LGHDT and CDR2 is YNNKEL in the germline V gene (reference sequence). There are 15 residues in the CDR3. CDR3 nucleotides: TGTGCCAGCAGCCCCTTAAGGACATCTATCTACGAGCAGTACTTC. Residues: CASSPLRTSIYEQYF.

The gene calls are TRBV30 and TRBJ2-7; D is uncertain. The CDR3 loop spans 13 amino acids. V shed 5 bases and J shed 0 bases, with 11 bases lying between them. Germline CDR1 reads GTSNPN; CDR2 reads SVGIG (reference sequence). The CDR3 sequence: CAWGQVRSYEQYF. The DNA for the CDR3 is TGTGCCTGGGGTCAGGTCCGCTCCTACGAGCAGTACTTC.

The chain combines TRBV7-9 with TRBJ2-2; D is possibly TRBD2 (5 bases). This CDR3 region has 14 residues. Germline CDR1 and CDR2: SEHNR and FQNEAQ (reference sequence). Trimming stripped 5 bases from V and 3 bases from J, with 10 bases between. The CDR3 nucleotides are TGTGCCAGCAGCGTTCGGGGAGACACCGGGGAGCTGTTTTTT. As protein: CASSVRGDTGELFF.

The gene calls are TRBV19 and TRBJ2-1; TRBD2 aligns across 7 bases. The CDR3 consists of 16 residues. In germline, CDR1 is LNHDA, CDR2 SQIVND (reference sequence). Trimming cost V 4 bases and J 0 bases; bases outside gene matches: 6. The CDR3 sequence: CASSRAGSHSYNEQFF. The CDR3, as DNA: TGTGCCAGTAGTAGAGCGGGATCCCACTCCTACAATGAGCAGTTCTTC.